This note documents a single T cell receptor (beta chain) sequence. Its specificity is unknown. The sample's time point: pre-treatment sample, taken before nivolumab and TIL therapy. The CDR3 runs 15 residues. Germline CDR1 SGHRS, CDR2 YFSETQ. Trimming removed 0 bases at V and 0 bases at J, with 9 bases between. This specimen belongs to a study of TIL therapy for anti-PD-1-resistant metastatic lung cancer. Study-level background: Tumors were harvested before any PD-1/PD-L1 blockade. General study findings and limits: This highly selected cohort may not generalize to typical lung cancer patients.

The libraries were made with immunoSEQ v3. The data were produced by immunoSEQ multiplex PCR, yet TCRdb's version contains in-frame clones alone and is incomplete. The repertoire includes about 20,000 clones, about 80% of them detected once, and about 2.2% sits in the top ten. V gene TRBV5-1 combines with J gene TRBJ1-2; D perhaps matches TRBD1 (5 bases). The sequencing used blood, collected at baseline. This TCR was sampled from a person aged 25 to 80 with non-small cell lung cancer. CDR3 in DNA: TGCGCCAGCAGCTTGGTTCCAGGGCCTAACTATGGCTACACCTTC. As protein: CASSLVPGPNYGYTF.